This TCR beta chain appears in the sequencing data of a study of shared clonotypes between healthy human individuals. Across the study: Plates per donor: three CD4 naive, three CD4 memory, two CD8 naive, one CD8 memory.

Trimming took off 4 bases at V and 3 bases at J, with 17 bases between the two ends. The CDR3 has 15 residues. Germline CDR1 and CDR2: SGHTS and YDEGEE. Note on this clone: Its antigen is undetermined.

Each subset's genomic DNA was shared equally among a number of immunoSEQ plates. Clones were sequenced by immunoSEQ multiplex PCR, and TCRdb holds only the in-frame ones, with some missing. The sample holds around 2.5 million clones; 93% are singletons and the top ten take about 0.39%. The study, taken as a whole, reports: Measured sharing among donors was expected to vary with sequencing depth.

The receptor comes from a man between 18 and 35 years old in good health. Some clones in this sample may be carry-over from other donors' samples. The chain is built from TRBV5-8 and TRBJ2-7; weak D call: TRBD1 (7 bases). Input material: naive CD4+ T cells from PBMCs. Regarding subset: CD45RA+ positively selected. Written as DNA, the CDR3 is TGTGCCAGCAGCCTGGGCGGGACAGAGTACTACGAGCAGTACTTC. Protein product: CASSLGGTEYYEQYF.